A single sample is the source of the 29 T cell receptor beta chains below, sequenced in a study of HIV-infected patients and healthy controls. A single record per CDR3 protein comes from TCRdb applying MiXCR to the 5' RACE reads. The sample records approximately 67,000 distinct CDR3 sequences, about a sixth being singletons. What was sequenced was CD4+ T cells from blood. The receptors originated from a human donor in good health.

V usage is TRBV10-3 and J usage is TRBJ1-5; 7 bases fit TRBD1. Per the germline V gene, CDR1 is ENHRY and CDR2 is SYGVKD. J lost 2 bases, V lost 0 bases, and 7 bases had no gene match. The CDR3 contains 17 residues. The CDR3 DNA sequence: TGTGCCATCAGTGAGTCTCCTCGACAGGGTGGCAATCAGCCCCAGCATTTT. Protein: CAISESPRQGGNQPQHF.

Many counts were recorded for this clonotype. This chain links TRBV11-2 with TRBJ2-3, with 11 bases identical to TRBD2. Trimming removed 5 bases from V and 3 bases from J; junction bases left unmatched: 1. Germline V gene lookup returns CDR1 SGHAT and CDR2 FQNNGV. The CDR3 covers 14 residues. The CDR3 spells CASSRTSGTDTQYF. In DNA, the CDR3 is TGTGCCAGCAGCCGGACTAGCGGGACAGATACGCAGTATTTT. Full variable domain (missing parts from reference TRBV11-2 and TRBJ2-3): EAGVAQSPRYKIIEKRQSVAFWCNPISGHATLYWYQQILGQGPKLLIQFQNNGVVDDSQLPKDRFSAERLKGVDSTLKIQPAKLEDSAVYLCASSRTSGTDTQYFGPGTRLTVL.

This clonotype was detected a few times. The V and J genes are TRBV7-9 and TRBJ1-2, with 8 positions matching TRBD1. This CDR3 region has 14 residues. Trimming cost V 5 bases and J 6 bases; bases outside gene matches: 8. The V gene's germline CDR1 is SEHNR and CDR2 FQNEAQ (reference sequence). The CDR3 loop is CASSSRDRPDGYTF. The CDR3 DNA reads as TGTGCCAGCAGCAGCCGGGACAGGCCTGATGGCTACACCTTC.

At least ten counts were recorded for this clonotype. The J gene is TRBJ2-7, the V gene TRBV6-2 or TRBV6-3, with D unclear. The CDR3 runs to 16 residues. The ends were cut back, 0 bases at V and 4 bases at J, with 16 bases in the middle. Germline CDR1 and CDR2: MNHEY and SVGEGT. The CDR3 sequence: CASSYSNPKGKYEQYF. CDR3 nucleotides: TGTGCCAGCAGTTACTCGAACCCGAAGGGAAAATACGAGCAGTACTTC.

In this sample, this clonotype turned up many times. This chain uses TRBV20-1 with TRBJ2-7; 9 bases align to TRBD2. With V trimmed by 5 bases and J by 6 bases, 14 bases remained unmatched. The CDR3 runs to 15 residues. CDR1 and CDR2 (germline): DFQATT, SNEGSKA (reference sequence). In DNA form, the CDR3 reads TGCAGTGCTCCTCTAAGGGCGGGACTAGCCGGCGAGCAGTACTTC. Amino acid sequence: CSAPLRAGLAGEQYF.

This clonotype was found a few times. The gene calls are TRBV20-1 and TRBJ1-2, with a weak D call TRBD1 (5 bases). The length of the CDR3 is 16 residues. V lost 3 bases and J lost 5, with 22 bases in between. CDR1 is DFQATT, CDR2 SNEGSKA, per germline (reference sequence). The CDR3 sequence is CSARWDPAGKLYGYTF. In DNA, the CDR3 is TGCAGTGCTAGGTGGGATCCGGCAGGGAAGTTGTATGGCTACACCTTC.

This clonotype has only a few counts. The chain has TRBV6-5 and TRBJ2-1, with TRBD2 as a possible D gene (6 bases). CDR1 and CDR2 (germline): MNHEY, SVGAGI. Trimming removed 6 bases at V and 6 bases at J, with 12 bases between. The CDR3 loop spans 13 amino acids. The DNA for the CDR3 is TGTGCCAGCAGAAAGCCGGGGGTCAATGAGCAGTTCTTC. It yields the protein CASRKPGVNEQFF.

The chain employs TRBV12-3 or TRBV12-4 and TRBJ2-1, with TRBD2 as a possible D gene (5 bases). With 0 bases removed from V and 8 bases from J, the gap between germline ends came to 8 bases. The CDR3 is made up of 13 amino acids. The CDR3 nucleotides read TGTGCCAGCAGTTTAGCGGGGAGCCATGAGCAGTTCTTC. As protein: CASSLAGSHEQFF.

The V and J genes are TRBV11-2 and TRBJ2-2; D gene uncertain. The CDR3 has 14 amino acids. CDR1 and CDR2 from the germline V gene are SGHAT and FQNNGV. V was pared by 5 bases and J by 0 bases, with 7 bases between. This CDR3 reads CASSQRPNTGELFF. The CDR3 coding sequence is TGTGCCAGCAGCCAAAGACCGAACACCGGGGAGCTGTTTTTT. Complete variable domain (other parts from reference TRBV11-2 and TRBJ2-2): EAGVAQSPRYKIIEKRQSVAFWCNPISGHATLYWYQQILGQGPKLLIQFQNNGVVDDSQLPKDRFSAERLKGVDSTLKIQPAKLEDSAVYLCASSQRPNTGELFFGEGSRLTVL.

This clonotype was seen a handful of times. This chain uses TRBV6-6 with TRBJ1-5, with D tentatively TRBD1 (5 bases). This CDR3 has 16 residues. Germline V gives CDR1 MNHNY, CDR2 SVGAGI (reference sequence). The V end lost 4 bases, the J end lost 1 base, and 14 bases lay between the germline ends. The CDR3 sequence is CASSSPTWGSNQPQHF. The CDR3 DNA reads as TGTGCCAGCAGTTCCCCGACGTGGGGGAGCAATCAGCCCCAGCATTTT.

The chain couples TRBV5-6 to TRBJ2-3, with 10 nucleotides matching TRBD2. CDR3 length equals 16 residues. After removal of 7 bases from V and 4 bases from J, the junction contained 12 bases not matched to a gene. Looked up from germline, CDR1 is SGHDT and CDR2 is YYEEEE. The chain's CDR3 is CASGKKSGRAPDTQYF. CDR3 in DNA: TGTGCCAGCGGAAAAAAAAGCGGGAGGGCCCCAGATACGCAGTATTTT.

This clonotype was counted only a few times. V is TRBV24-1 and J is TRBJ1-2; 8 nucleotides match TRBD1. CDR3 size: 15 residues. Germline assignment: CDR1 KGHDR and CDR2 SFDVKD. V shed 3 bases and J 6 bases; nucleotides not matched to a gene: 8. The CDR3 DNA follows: TGTGCCACCAGTGATCGGGACAGGCCGCTGAATGGCTACACCTTC. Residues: CATSDRDRPLNGYTF.

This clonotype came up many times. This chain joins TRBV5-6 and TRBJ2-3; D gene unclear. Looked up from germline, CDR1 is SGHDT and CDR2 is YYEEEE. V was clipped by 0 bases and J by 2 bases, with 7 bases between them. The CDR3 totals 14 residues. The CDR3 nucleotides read TGTGCCAGCAGCTTGGGCCGGAACACAGATACGCAGTATTTT. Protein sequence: CASSLGRNTDTQYF.

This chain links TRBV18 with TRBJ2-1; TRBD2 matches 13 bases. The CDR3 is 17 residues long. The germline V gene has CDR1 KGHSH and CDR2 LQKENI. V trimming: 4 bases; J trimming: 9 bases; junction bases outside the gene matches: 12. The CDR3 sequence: CASSQPGLAGKFSEQFF. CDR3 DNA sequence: TGTGCCAGCTCACAACCGGGACTAGCGGGAAAATTTAGTGAGCAGTTCTTC.

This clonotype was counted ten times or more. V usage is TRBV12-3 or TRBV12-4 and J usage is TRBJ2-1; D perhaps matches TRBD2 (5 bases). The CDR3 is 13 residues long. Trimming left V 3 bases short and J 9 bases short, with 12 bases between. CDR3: CASSFGLLAEQFF. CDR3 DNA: TGTGCCAGCAGTTTTGGACTTCTAGCTGAGCAGTTCTTC.

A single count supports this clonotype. CDR3 in amino acids: CASSRDRGKDTQYF. The CDR3 DNA reads as TGTGCCAGTAGTCGGGACAGGGGAAAAGATACGCAGTATTTT. The chain links TRBV19 to TRBJ2-3; TRBD1 aligns across 10 bases. In germline, CDR1 is LNHDA, CDR2 SQIVND (reference sequence). The CDR3 runs 14 residues. After removal of 5 bases from V and 5 bases from J, the junction contained 4 bases not matched to a gene.

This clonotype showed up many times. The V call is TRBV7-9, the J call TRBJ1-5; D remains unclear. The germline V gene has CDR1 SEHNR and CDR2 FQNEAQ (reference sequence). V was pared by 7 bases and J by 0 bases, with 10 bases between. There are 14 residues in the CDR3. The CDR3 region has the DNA TGTGCCAGCATGACGGGAGATAGCAATCAGCCCCAGCATTTT. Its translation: CASMTGDSNQPQHF.

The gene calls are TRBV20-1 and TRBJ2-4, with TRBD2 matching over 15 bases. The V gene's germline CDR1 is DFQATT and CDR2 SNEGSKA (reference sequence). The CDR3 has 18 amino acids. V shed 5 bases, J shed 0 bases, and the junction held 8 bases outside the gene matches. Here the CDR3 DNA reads TGCAGTGCTTTCAGGACTAGCGGGGGGGCCCTAGCCAAAAACATTCAGTACTTC. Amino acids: CSAFRTSGGALAKNIQYF.

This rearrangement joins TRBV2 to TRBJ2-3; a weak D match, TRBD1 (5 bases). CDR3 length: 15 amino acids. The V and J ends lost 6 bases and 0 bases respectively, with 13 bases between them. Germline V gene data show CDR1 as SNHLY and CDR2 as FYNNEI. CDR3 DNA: TGTGCCAGCAGACCCACAGGACCAAGCACAGATACGCAGTATTTT. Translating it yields CASRPTGPSTDTQYF. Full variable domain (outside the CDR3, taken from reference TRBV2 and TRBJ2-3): EPEVTQTPSHQVTQMGQEVILRCVPISNHLYFYWYRQILGQKVEFLVSFYNNEISEKSEIFDDQFSVERPDGSNFTLKIRSTKLEDSAMYFCASRPTGPSTDTQYFGPGTRLTVL.

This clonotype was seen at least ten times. The CDR3 DNA sequence: TGTGCCAGCAGTTCGAGGGGGCATACTAGCACAGATACGCAGTATTTT. Translation gives CASSSRGHTSTDTQYF. The chain joins TRBV6-5 to TRBJ2-3, with 7 bases aligning to TRBD1. The CDR3 has 16 amino acids. V dropped 4 bases and J dropped 0; count of bases not matched to a gene: 7. Germline assignment: CDR1 MNHEY and CDR2 SVGAGI.

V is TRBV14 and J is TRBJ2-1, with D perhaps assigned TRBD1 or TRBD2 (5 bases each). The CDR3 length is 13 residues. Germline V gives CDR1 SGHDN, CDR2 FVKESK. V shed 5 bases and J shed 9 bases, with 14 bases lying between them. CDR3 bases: TGTGCCAGCAGCAAGGGGTTGGGACGTGAGCAGTTCTTC. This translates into CASSKGLGREQFF.

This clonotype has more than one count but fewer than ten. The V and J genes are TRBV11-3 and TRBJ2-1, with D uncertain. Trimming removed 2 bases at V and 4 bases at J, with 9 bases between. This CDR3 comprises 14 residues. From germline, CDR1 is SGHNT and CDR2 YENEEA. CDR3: CASSLQEWYNEQFF. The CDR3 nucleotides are TGTGCCAGCAGCTTACAGGAGTGGTACAATGAGCAGTTCTTC.

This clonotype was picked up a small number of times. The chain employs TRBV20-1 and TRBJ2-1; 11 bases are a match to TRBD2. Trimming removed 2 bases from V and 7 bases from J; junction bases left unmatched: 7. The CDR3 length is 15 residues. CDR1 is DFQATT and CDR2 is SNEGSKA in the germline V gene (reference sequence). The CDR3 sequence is CSARRIAGGRNEQFF. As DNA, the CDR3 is TGCAGTGCTAGACGAATAGCGGGGGGGCGAAATGAGCAGTTCTTC.

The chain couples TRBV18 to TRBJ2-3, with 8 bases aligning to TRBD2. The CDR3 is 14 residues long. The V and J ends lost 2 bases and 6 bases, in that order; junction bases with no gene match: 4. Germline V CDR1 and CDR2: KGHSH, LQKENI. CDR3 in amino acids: CASSPYASGDTQYF. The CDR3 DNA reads TGTGCCAGCTCACCATATGCTAGCGGGGATACGCAGTATTTT.

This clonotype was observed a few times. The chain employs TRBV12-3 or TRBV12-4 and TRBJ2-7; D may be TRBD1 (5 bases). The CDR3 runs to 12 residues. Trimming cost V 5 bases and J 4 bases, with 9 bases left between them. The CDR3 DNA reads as TGTGCCAGCAGTACTACAGGATACGAGCAGTACTTC. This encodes CASSTTGYEQYF.

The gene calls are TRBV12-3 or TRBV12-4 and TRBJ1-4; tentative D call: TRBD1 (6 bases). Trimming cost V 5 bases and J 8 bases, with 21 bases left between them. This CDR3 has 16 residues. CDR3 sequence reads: CASSSKQGQGQEKLFF. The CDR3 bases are TGTGCCAGCAGTAGTAAACAGGGCCAAGGGCAGGAAAAACTGTTTTTT.

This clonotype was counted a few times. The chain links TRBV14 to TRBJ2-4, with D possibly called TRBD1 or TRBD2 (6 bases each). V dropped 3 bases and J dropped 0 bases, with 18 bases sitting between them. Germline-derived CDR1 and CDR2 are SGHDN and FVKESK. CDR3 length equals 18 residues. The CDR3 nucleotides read TGTGCCAGCAGCCAGGGGGCCGGGGGAAGACTAGCCAAAAACATTCAGTACTTC. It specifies CASSQGAGGRLAKNIQYF.

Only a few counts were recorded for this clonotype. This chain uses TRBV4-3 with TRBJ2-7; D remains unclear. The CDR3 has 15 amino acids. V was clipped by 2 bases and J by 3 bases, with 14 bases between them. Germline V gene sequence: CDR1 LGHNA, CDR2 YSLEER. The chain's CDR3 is CASSQSRRTIYEQYF. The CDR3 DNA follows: TGCGCCAGCAGCCAATCTAGACGGACGATCTACGAGCAGTACTTC.

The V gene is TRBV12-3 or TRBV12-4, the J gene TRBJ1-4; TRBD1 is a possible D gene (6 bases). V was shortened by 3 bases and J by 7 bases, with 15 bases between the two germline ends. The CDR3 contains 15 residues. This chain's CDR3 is CASSFGQSLLEKLFF. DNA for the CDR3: TGTGCCAGCAGTTTTGGACAGAGTCTTCTTGAAAAACTGTTTTTT.